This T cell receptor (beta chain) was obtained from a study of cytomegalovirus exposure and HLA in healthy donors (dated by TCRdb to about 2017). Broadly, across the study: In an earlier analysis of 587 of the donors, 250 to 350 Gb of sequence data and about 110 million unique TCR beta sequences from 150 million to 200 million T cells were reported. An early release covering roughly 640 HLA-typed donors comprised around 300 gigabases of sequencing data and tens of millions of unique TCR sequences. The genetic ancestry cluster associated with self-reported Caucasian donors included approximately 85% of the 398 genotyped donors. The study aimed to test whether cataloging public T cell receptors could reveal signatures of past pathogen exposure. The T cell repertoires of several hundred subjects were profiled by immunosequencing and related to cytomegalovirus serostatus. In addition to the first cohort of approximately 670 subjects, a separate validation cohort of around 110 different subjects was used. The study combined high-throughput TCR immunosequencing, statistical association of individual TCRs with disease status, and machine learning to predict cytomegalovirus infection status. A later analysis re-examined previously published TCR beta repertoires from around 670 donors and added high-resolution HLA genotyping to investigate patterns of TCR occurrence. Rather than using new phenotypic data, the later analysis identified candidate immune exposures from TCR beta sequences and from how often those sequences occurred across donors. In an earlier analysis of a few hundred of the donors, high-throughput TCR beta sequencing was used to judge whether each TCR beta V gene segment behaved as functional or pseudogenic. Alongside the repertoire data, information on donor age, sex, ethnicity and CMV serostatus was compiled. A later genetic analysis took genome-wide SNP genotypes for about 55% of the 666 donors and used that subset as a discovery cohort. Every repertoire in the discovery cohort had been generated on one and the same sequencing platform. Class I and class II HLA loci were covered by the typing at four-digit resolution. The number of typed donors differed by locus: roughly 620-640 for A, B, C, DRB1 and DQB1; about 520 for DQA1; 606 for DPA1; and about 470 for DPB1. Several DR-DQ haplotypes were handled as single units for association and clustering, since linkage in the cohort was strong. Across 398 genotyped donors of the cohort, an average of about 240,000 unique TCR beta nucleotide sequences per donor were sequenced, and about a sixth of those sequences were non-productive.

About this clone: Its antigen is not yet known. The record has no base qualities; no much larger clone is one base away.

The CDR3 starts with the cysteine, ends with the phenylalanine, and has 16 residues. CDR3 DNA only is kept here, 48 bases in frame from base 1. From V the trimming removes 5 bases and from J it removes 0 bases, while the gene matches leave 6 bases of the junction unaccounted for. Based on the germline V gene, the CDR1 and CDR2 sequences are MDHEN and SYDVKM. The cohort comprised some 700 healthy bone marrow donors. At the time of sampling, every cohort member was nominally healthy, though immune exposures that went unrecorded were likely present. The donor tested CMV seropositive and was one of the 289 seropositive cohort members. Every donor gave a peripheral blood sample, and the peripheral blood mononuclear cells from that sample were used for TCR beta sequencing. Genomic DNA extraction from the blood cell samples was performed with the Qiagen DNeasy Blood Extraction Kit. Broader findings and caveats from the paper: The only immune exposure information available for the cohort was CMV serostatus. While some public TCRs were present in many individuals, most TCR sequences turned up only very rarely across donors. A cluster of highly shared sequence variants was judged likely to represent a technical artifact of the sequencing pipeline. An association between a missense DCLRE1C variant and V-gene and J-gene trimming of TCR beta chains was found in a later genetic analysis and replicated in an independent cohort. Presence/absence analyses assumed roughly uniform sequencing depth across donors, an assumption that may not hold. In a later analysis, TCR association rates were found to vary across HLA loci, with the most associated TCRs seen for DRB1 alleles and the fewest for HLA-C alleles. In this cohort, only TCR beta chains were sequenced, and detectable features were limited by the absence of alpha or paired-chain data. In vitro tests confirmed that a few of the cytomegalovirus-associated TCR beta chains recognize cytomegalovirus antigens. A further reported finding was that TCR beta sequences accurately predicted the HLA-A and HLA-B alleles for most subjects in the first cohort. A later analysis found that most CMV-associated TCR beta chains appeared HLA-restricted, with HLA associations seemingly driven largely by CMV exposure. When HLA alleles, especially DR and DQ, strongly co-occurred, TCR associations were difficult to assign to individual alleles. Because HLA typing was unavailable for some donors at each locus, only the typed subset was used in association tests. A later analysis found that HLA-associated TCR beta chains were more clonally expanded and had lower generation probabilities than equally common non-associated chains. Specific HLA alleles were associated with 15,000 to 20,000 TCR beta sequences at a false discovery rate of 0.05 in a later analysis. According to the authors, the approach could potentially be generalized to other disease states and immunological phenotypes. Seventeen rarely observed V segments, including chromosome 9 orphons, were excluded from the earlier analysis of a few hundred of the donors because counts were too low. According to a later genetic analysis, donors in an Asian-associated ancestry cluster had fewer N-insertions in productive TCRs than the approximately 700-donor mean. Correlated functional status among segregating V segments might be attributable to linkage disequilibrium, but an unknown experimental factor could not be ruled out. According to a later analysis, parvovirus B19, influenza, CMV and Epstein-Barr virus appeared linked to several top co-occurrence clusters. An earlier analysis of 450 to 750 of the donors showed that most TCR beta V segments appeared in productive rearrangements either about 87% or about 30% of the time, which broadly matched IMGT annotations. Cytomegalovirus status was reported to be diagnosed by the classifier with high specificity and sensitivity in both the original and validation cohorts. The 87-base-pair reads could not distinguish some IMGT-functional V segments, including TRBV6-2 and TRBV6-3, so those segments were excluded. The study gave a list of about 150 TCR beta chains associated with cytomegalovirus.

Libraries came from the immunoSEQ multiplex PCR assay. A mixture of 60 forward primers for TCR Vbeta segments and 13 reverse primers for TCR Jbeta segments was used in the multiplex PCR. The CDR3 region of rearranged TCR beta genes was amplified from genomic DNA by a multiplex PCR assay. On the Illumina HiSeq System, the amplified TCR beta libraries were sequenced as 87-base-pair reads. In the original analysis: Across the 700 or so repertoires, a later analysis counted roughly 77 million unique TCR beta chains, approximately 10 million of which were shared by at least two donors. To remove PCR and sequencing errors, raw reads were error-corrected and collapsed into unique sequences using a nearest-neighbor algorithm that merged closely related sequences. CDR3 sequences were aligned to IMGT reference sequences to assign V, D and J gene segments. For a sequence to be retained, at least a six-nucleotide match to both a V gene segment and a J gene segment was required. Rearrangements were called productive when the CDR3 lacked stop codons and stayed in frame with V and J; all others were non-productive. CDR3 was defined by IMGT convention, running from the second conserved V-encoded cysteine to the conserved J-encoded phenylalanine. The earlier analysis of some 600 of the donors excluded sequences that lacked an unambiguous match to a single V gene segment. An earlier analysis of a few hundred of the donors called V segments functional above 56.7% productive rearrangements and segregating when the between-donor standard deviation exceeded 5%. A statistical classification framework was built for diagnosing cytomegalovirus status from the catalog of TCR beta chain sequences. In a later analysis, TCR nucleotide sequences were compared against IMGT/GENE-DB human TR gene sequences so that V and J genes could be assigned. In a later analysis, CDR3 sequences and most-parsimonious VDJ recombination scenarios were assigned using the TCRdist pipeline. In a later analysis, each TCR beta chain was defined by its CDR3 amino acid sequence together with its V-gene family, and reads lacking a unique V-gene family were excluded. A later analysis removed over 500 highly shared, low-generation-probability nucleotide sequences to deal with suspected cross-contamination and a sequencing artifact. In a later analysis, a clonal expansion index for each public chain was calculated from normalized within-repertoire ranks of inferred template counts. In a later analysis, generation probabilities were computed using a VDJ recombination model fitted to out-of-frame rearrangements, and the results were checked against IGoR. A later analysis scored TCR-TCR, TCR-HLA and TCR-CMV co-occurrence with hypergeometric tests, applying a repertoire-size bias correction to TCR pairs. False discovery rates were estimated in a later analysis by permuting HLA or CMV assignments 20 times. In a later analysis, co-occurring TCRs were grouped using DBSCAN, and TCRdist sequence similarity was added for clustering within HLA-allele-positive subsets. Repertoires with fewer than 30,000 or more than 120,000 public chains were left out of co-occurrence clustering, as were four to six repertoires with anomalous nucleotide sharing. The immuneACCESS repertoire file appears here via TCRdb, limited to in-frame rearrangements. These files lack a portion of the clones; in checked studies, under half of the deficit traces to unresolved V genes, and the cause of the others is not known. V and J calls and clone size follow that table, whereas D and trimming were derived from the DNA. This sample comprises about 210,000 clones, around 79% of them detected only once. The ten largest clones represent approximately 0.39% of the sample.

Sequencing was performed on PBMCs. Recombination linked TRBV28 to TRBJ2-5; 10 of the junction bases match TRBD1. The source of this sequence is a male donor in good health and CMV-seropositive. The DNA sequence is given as TGTGCCAGCAGTGCAGACAGGGGGCTATACCAAGAGACCCAGTACTTC. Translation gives CASSADRGLYQETQYF.